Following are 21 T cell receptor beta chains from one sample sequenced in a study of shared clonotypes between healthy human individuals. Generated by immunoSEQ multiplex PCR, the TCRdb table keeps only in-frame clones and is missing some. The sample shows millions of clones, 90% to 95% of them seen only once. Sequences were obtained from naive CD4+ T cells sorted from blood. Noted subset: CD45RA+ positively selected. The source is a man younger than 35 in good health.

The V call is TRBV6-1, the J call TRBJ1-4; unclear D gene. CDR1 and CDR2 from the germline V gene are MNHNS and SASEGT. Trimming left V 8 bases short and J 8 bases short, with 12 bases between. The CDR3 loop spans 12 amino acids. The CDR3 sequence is CASDSPSEKLFF. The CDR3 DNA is TGTGCCAGCGACTCGCCGAGCGAAAAACTGTTTTTT.

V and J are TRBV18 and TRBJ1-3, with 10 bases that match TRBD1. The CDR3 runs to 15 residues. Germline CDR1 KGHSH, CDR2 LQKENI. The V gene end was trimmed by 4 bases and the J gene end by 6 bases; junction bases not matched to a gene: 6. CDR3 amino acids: CASSQTGTGENTIYF. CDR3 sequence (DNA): TGTGCCAGCTCACAAACCGGGACAGGGGAAAACACCATATATTTT.

The CDR3: CASSLRAVTDTQYF. For the CDR3, the DNA is TGTGCCAGCAGCTTGAGGGCTGTCACAGATACGCAGTATTTT. The chain couples TRBV5-6 to TRBJ2-3; D gene uncertain. Trimming cost V 1 base and J 2 bases, with 8 bases left between them. CDR1 is SGHDT and CDR2 is YYEEEE in the germline V gene. The CDR3 is 14 amino acids.

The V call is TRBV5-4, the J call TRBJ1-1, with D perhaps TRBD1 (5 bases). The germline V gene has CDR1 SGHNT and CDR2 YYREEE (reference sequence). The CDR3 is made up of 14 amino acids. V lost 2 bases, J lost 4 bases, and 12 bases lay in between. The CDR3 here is CASSFDSRGTEAFF. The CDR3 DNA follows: TGTGCCAGCAGCTTTGACAGCCGAGGCACTGAAGCTTTCTTT.

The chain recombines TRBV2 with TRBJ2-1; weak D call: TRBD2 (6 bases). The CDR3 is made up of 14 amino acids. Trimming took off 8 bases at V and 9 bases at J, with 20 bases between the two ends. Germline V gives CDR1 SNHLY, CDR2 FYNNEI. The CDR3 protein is CASEGLAPLGEQFF. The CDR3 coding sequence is TGTGCCAGCGAGGGGCTAGCGCCTCTGGGTGAGCAGTTCTTC.

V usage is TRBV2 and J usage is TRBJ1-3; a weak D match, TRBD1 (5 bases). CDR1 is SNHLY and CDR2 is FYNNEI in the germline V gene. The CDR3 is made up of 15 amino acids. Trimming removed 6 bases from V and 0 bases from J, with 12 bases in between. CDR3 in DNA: TGTGCCAGCAGCTCTGACAGAATCTCTGGAAACACCATATATTTT. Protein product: CASSSDRISGNTIYF.

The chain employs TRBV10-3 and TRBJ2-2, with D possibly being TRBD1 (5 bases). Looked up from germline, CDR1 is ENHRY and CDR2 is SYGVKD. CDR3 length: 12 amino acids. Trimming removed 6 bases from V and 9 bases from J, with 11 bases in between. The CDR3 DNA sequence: TGTGCCATCAGCAGGGATGCGTGGGAGCTGTTTTTT. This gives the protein CAISRDAWELFF.

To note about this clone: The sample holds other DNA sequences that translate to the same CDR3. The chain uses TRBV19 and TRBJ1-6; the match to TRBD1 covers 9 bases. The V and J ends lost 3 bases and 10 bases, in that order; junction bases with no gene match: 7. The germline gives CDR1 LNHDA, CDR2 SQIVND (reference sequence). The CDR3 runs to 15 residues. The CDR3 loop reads CASSMGQGVGSPLHF. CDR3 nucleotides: TGTGCCAGTAGTATGGGACAGGGAGTCGGCTCACCCCTCCACTTT. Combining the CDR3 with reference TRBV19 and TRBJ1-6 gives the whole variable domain DGGITQSPKYLFRKEGQNVTLSCEQNLNHDAMYWYRQDPGQGLRLIYYSQIVNDFQKGDIAEGYSVSREKKESFPLTVTSAQKNPTAFYLCASSMGQGVGSPLHFGNGTRLTVT.

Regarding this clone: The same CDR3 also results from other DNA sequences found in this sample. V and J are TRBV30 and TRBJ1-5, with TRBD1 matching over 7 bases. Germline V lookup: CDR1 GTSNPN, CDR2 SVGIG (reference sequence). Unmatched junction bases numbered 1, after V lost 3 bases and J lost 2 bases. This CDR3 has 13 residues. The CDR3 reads CAWRGTGNQPQHF. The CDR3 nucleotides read TGTGCCTGGAGGGGGACAGGCAATCAGCCCCAGCATTTT. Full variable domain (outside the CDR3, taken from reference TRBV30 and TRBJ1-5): SQTIHQWPATLVQPVGSPLSLECTVEGTSNPNLYWYRQAAGRGLQLLFYSVGIGQISSEVPQNLSASRPQDRQFILSSKKLLLSDSGFYLCAWRGTGNQPQHFGDGTRLSIL.

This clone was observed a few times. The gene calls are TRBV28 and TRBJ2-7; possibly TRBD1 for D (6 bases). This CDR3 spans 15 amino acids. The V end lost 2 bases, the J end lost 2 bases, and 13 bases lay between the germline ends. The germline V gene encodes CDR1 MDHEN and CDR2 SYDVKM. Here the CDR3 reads CASSLPAGAPYEQYF. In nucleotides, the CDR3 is TGTGCCAGCAGTTTACCGGCAGGGGCCCCCTACGAGCAGTACTTC.

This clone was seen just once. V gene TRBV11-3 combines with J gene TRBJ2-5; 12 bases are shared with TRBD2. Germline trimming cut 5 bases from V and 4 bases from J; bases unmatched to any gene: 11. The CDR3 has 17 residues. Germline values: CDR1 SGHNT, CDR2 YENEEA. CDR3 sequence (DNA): TGTGCCAGCAGCCTACGGGCTACTAGCGGGGGGCGAGAGACCCAGTACTTC. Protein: CASSLRATSGGRETQYF.

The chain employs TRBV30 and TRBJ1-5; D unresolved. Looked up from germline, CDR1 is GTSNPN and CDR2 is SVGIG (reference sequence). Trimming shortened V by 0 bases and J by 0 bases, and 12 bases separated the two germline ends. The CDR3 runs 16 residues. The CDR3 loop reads CAWSVSRNYSNQPQHF. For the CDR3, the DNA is TGTGCCTGGAGTGTAAGCAGGAACTATAGCAATCAGCCCCAGCATTTT.

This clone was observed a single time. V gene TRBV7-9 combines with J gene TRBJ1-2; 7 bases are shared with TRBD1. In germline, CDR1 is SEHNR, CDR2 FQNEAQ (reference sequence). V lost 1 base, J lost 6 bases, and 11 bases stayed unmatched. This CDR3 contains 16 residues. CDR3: CASSLGSTTGKDGYTF. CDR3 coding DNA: TGTGCCAGCAGCTTAGGGTCGACGACAGGGAAGGATGGCTACACCTTC. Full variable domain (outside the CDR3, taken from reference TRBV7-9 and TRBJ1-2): DTGVSQNPRHKITKRGQNVTFRCDPISEHNRLYWYRQTLGQGPEFLTYFQNEAQLEKSRLLSDRFSAERPKGSFSTLEIQRTEQGDSAMYLCASSLGSTTGKDGYTFGSGTRLTVV.

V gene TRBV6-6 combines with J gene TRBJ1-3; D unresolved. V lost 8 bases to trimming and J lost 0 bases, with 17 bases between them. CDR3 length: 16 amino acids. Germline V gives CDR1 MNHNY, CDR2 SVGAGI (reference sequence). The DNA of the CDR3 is TGTGCCAGCCAGAGAGACCGGACTCGCTCTGGAAACACCATATATTTT. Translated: CASQRDRTRSGNTIYF.

The CDR3 loop is CAWSVRSGAYNEQFF. The CDR3 DNA reads TGTGCCTGGAGTGTGCGTTCTGGGGCCTACAATGAGCAGTTCTTC. The chain couples TRBV30 to TRBJ2-1, with no clear D. The V end was cut by 0 bases, the J end by 2 bases, with 11 bases between. The germline V gene encodes CDR1 GTSNPN and CDR2 SVGIG (reference sequence). The CDR3 spans 15 residues.

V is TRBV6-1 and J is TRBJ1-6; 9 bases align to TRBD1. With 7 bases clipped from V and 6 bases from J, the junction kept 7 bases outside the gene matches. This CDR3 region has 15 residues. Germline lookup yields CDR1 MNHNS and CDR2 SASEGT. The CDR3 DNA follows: TGTGCCAGCACAATGCTGGGACAGGGTAATTCACCCCTCCACTTT. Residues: CASTMLGQGNSPLHF.

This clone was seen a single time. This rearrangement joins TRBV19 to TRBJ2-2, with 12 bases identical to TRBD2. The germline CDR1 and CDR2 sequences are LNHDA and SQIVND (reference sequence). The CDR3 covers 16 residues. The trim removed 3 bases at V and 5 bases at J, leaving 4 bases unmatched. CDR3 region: CASSIVLAGGTGELFF. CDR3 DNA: TGTGCCAGTAGTATTGTGCTAGCGGGAGGGACCGGGGAGCTGTTTTTT.

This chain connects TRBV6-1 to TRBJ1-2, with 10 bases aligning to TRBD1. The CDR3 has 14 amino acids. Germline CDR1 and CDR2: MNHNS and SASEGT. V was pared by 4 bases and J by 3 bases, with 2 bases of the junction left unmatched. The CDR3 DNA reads TGTGCCAGCAGTGTAGGGACAGGGGACTATGGCTACACCTTC. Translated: CASSVGTGDYGYTF.

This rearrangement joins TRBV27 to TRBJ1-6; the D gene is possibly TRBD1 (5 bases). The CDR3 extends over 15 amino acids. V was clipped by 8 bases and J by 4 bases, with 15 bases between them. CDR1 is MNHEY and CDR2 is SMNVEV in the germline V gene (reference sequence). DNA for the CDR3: TGTGCCAGCTCCTCACAGGAAGTTTATAATTCACCCCTCCACTTT. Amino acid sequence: CASSSQEVYNSPLHF.

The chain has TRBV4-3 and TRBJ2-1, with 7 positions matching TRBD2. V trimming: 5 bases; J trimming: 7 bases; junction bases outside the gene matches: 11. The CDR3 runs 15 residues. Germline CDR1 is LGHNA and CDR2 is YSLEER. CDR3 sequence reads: CASSFESSGLNEQFF. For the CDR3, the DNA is TGCGCCAGCAGCTTCGAGTCTAGCGGCTTAAATGAGCAGTTCTTC.

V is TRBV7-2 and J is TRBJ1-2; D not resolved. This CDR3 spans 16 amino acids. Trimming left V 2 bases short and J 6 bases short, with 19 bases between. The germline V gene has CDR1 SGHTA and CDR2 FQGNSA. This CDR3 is CASSLYLVGLGNGYTF. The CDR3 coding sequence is TGTGCCAGCAGCTTATACTTGGTGGGGTTAGGGAATGGCTACACCTTC.